The T cell receptor beta chain described here comes from a study of CD8+ T cells in alopecia areata. Study-wide findings and caveats: Greater clonality was observed in lesional scalp samples, especially alopecia totalis/universalis, versus normal scalp.

CDR1 and CDR2 from the germline V gene are SQVTM and ANQGSEA. With 3 bases removed from V and 3 bases from J, the gap between germline ends came to 24 bases. This CDR3 is built from 18 residues. Treatment denoted: oral pan-JAK inhibitor, 5-10 mg twice daily. Peripheral blood and lesional scalp punch biopsies were taken from alopecia areata patients. Once RNA had been extracted, it was reverse transcribed into cDNA to act as the sequencing template. TCRdb's table, derived via immunoSEQ multiplex PCR, lists solely in-frame clones and lacks some. Among about 120,000 clones listed, less than 75% were seen once. Of note for this clone: What it binds is not known.

The TCR originated in a human donor with alopecia areata. The rearrangement links TRBV29-1 to TRBJ2-1; D is undetermined. The sequences come from CD8+ T cells sorted from blood, collected at week 24, from a patient treated with tofacitinib. In DNA, the CDR3 is TGCAGCGTTGACAAGGAATTCGGGTCGTTTTTGAACTACAATGAGCAGTTCTTC. Amino acids: CSVDKEFGSFLNYNEQFF.